This T cell receptor (beta chain) was captured in a study of blood T cells in healthy people across ages. Using a J-beta primer mix together with a sample-barcoded 5' primer, a second PCR was run for roughly 7 to 12 cycles. One entry per CDR3 protein results from TCRdb running MiXCR on the 5' RACE reads. The sample yields hundreds of thousands of distinct CDR3 sequences, roughly 25% seen once. Regarding this clonotype: This sequence may be a read error, since a much larger clone differs from it by one base. The conserved phenylalanine or tryptophan is not found at the CDR3 terminus, so this likely reflects a read error.

The CDR3 is made up of 12 amino acids. Trimming cost V 4 bases and J 3 bases, with 6 bases left between them. CDR1 and CDR2 (germline): SNHLY, FYNNEI. The same data also contributed to another study, on T cells of mothers and their children.

This sequence originates from a boy aged 5-17 years in good health. The genes are TRBV2 and TRBJ1-1, with D hard to call. The sequenced sample consisted of blood. CDR3 residues: CASSGDYTEAFS. The CDR3 nucleotides read TGTGCCAGCAGTGGAGATTACACTGAAGCTTTCTCT.